This T cell receptor beta chain was captured by sequencing in a study of shared clonotypes between healthy human individuals. In the study overall: The cohort had two women and three men, ages 18 to 49. Study results and caveats: In contrast to clonotypes shared by all four donors, non-shared clonotypes had lower generation probabilities. Rarefaction showed sorted-subset sequencing was incomplete despite large depth.

Using immunoSEQ multiplex PCR, the repertoire was profiled, and TCRdb retains in-frame clones only, with some absent. The data contain about 980,000 clones, more than 75% of them singletons. As regards this clone: The target antigen is unknown.

Germline lookup yields CDR1 KGHSH and CDR2 LQKENI. The trim removed 6 bases at V and 5 bases at J, leaving 8 bases unmatched. The CDR3 is made up of 14 amino acids. The V call is TRBV18, the J call TRBJ1-1; 8 bases agree with TRBD1. Sequenced: memory CD4+ T cells sorted from blood. Subset in this sample: CD45RA-negative fraction. The sequence was obtained from a man younger than 30 in good health. CDR3 amino acids: CASSVAGGWTEAFF. As DNA, the CDR3 is TGTGCCAGCTCGGTCGCAGGGGGCTGGACTGAAGCTTTCTTT. The complete variable domain, with remaining parts taken from reference TRBV18 and TRBJ1-1, reads NAGVMQNPRHLVRRRGQEARLRCSPMKGHSHVYWYRQLPEEGLKFMVYLQKENIIDESGMPKERFSAEFPKEGPSILRIQQVVRGDSAAYFCASSVAGGWTEAFFGQGTRLTVV.